This TCR beta chain was recovered during a study of shared clonotypes between healthy human individuals. Findings and limits, study-wide: Estimated clonotype richness was generally higher in naive than memory subsets. The study found 4.5% to 5% of naive CD4 clonotypes shared across a few donors. Non-shared clonotypes displayed generation probabilities falling below those of clonotypes present in all four donors.

Points on this clone: Its antigen remains unknown. The sample has other DNA sequences that encode this CDR3 too.

The CDR3 spans 15 residues. Germline-derived CDR1 and CDR2 are LNHDA and SQIVND (reference sequence). Trimming took off 1 base at V and 2 bases at J, with 9 bases between the two ends. The data were produced by immunoSEQ multiplex PCR, yet TCRdb's version contains in-frame clones alone and is incomplete. Among 2 million to 2.5 million clones listed, about 94% were seen once. The receptor was isolated from a man younger than 30 in good health. This sequence joins TRBV19 and TRBJ1-5; a weak D match, TRBD1 (5 bases). Sequencing was performed on naive CD4+ T cells sorted from blood. Documented subset: CD45RA+ positively selected. The CDR3 is CASSIGGGGNQPQHF. In DNA form, the CDR3 reads TGTGCCAGTAGTATAGGTGGAGGGGGCAATCAGCCCCAGCATTTT.